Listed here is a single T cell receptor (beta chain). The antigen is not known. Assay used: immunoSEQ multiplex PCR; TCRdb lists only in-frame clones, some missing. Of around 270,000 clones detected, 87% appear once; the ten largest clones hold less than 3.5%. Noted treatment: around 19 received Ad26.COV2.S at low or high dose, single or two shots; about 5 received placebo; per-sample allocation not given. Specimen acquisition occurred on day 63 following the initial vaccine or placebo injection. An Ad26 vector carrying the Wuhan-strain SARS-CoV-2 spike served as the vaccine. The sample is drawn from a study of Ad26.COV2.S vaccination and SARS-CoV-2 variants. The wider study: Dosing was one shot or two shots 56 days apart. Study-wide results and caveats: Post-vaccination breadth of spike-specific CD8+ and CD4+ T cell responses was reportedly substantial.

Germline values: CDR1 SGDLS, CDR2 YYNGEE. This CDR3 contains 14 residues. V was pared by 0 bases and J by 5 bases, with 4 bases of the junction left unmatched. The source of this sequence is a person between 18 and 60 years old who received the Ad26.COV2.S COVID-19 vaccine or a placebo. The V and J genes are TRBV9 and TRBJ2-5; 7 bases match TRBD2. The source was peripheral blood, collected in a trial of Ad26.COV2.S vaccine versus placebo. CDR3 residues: CASSVETSRETQYF. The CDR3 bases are TGTGCCAGCAGCGTAGAGACTAGCAGGGAGACCCAGTACTTC.